This is a list of T cell receptor beta chains from one sample in a study of cytomegalovirus exposure and HLA in healthy donors. The data were produced by immunoSEQ multiplex PCR, yet TCRdb's version contains in-frame clones alone and is incomplete. Among more than 110,000 clones listed, approximately 70% were seen once. The sequenced material came from PBMCs. These receptor sequences come from a woman in her forties in good health and CMV-seronegative. CDR3s leave out the opening cysteine and the closing phenylalanine or tryptophan.

>TRBV2|TRBJ1-1
ASMFFGDKGTAKAF
>TRBV28|TRBJ2-2
ASSTPGQGRGGELF
>TRBV7-9|TRBJ2-1
ASSLDRGGEQF
>TRBV7-9|TRBJ2-6
ASSLRAGLAASGANVLT
>TRBV7-2|TRBJ2-5
ASSWGQQETQY
>TRBV6-5|TRBJ1-2
ASRGTGRYGYT
>TRBV5-1|TRBJ1-1
ASSLLGQGNTEAF
>TRBV7-8|TRBJ2-1
ASSPDRVLGNEQF
>TRBV4-1|TRBJ1-2
ASSQGRTANYGYT
>TRBV4-1|TRBJ2-3
ASSQRDGGSADTQY
>TRBV5-6|TRBJ1-2
ASSLVGTGAGYGYT
>TRBV19|TRBJ1-4
ASNRQDGAHNEKLF
>TRBV7-9|TRBJ2-2
ASTGGLGTGELF
>TRBV5-1|TRBJ1-1
ASSLQANTGVNTEAF
>TRBV18|TRBJ2-2
ASSSNTGELF
>TRBV7-9|TRBJ1-3
ASSLSGTGKRNSGNTIY
>TRBV27|TRBJ1-4
ASSYRDRGFRLF